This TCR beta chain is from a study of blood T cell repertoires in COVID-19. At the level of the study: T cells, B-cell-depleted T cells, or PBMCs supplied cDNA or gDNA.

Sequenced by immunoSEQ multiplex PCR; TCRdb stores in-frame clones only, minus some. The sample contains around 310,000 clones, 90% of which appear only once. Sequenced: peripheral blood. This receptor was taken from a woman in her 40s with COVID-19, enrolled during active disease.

DNA for the CDR3: TGTGCCAGCAGCTTGTGGTCCGGGACAGGGGCCAAAAACATTCAGTACTTC. Translated: CASSLWSGTGAKNIQYF. The chain has TRBV7-2 and TRBJ2-4; 9 nucleotides align to TRBD1. Germline CDR1 reads SGHTA; CDR2 reads FQGNSA. This CDR3 is built from 17 residues. The J segment lost 1 base and the V segment lost 3 bases, leaving 7 bases of the junction unmatched.